This T cell receptor beta chain was sequenced for a study of identical twins. No donor was unhealthy or non-Caucasian. TCRdb itself ran the 5' RACE reads through MiXCR, one entry per CDR3 protein. The sample lists about 700,000 distinct CDR3 sequences, over 8.5% seen once, with 0.98% in the top ten. The CDR3 is 15 amino acids. Trimming removed 5 bases at V and 8 bases at J, with 21 bases between. At least ten counts were recorded for this clonotype. Its antigen is not known. Overall study results and limits: The models systematically underestimated how much out-of-frame TCR alpha was shared in monozygotic twins. Insertions were fewer in abundant cord blood beta clonotypes, whereas memory repertoires showed none of this pattern. Twin pairs' shared out-of-frame alpha sequences were enriched in low generation probability.

These same data were also listed under a study on yellow fever vaccine responses in identical twins.

The V call is TRBV12-3 or TRBV12-4, the J call TRBJ1-2, with D possibly being TRBD1 (6 bases). This TCR derives from a woman aged 18-35 years in good health. The sample taken for sequencing was PBMCs. The CDR3 sequence is CASSPTGTWGWGYTF. The DNA of the CDR3 is TGTGCCAGCAGTCCTACCGGGACATGGGGTTGGGGCTACACCTTC.